These 26 T cell receptor beta chains were sequenced from one sample in a study of CD8+CD57+ T cells in acquired aplastic anemia. For CDR3 and TCR beta VDJ profiling, genomic DNA was the template used. TCRdb re-called the reads through MiXCR, storing one row per CDR3 protein. The sample carries approximately 70,000 distinct CDR3 sequences, 50% to 70% recorded once. Input material: sorted CD4+, CD8+, or CD8+CD57+ T cells (not recorded which) from PBMCs. The receptor source for this set is a human donor in good health, serving as a control.

This clonotype has ten or more counts. V usage is TRBV6-1 and J usage is TRBJ2-1, with 10 bases lining up with TRBD2. The CDR3 is made up of 17 amino acids. V gave up 5 bases and J gave up 8 bases; unmatched junction bases: 15. Germline V gene sequence: CDR1 MNHNS, CDR2 SASEGT. CDR3 sequence: CASSIRLAGTLRDEQFF. The CDR3 DNA sequence: TGTGCCAGCAGTATCCGACTAGCGGGCACCCTGAGGGATGAGCAGTTCTTC.

This rearrangement joins TRBV12-3 or TRBV12-4 to TRBJ2-7; D is undetermined. Trimming shortened V by 5 bases and J by 0 bases, and 11 bases separated the two germline ends. The CDR3 is made up of 14 amino acids. The CDR3 protein is CASSPVLSSYEQYF. CDR3 DNA sequence: TGTGCCAGCAGTCCAGTGCTAAGCTCCTACGAGCAGTACTTC.

This clonotype was recorded at least ten times. The CDR3 region is CSVPGQGWNQPQHF. The CDR3, as DNA: TGCAGCGTTCCGGGACAGGGATGGAATCAGCCCCAGCATTTT. The chain is built from TRBV20-1 and TRBJ1-5; 9 bases are shared with TRBD1. This CDR3 contains 14 residues. Germline V gene sequence: CDR1 DFQATT, CDR2 SNEGSKA (reference sequence).

This clonotype was seen once. The V gene is TRBV15, the J gene TRBJ1-5, with 9 bases lining up with TRBD1. The CDR3 covers 15 residues. The J segment lost 1 base and the V segment lost 6 bases, leaving 4 bases of the junction unmatched. Germline V gene lookup returns CDR1 LNHNV and CDR2 YYDKDF (reference sequence). The CDR3 nucleotides are TGTGCCACCAGTCAGGACAGGGGAAGCAATCAGCCCCAGCATTTT. It codes for CATSQDRGSNQPQHF.

The sample holds one count of this clonotype. The gene calls are TRBV24-1 and TRBJ1-5; 10 nucleotides align to TRBD1. The CDR3 is made up of 15 amino acids. From germline, CDR1 is KGHDR and CDR2 SFDVKD. V lost 4 bases and J lost 7; bases outside the gene matches: 6. The CDR3 here is CATSDIGQGGQPQHF. In DNA, the CDR3 is TGTGCCACCAGTGACATCGGACAGGGGGGACAGCCCCAGCATTTT.

CDR3 sequence reads: CASSRTGERTQPQHF. The CDR3 bases are TGTGCCAGCAGTCGGACAGGGGAGAGAACTCAGCCCCAGCATTTT. The chain uses TRBV9 and TRBJ1-5, with 9 positions matching TRBD1. Germline V gene sequence: CDR1 SGDLS, CDR2 YYNGEE. Trimming cost V 5 bases and J 6 bases; bases outside gene matches: 9. This CDR3 has 15 amino acids.

The chain links TRBV6-9 to TRBJ1-1, with D maybe TRBD1 (5 bases). CDR1 is MNHGY, CDR2 SVAAGI, per germline. V dropped 4 bases and J dropped 7 bases, with 13 bases sitting between them. There are 13 residues in the CDR3. The CDR3 sequence is CASSSIGGGEAFF. As DNA, the CDR3 is TGTGCCAGCAGTTCGATCGGGGGTGGTGAAGCTTTCTTT.

This clonotype was recorded many times. The gene calls are TRBV7-9 and TRBJ1-1; weak D call: TRBD1 (5 bases). The CDR3 is 15 amino acids. The V gene's germline CDR1 is SEHNR and CDR2 FQNEAQ (reference sequence). V gave up 1 base and J gave up 1 base, with 10 bases separating them. The CDR3: CASSLVRTSNTEAFF. CDR3 DNA sequence: TGTGCCAGCAGCTTAGTTCGGACATCGAACACTGAAGCTTTCTTT.

The chain recombines TRBV7-6 with TRBJ2-7; D is unclear. Trimming took 1 base from V and 4 from J, leaving 5 bases between them. Germline lookup yields CDR1 SGHVS and CDR2 FNYEAQ. The CDR3 is made up of 12 amino acids. For the CDR3, the DNA is TGTGCCAGCAGCTTAGTTGAGTACGAGCAGTACTTC. Amino acid sequence: CASSLVEYEQYF.

This rearrangement joins TRBV25-1 to TRBJ2-5, with D perhaps TRBD1 or TRBD2 (5 bases each). Per the germline V gene, CDR1 is MGHDK and CDR2 is SYGVNS. This CDR3 has 16 amino acids. Trimming removed 8 bases at V and 0 bases at J, with 19 bases between. CDR3 protein: CASGMMGETYQETQYF. The CDR3 region has the DNA TGTGCCAGCGGTATGATGGGGGAGACGTACCAAGAGACCCAGTACTTC.

This clonotype has just a few counts. A much larger clone differs from this one at a single base, so this may be a read error. The chain combines TRBV3-1 with TRBJ1-2; a possible D gene is TRBD1 (6 bases). The length of the CDR3 is 13 residues. CDR1 is LGHDT, CDR2 YNNKEL, per germline (reference sequence). In DNA, the CDR3 is TGTGCCAGCAGCCAGCGGGGGCTAGAGGGCTGCACCTTC. It is translated as CASSQRGLEGCTF.

The chain recombines TRBV2 with TRBJ1-1; D remains ambiguous. This CDR3 spans 12 amino acids. Germline CDR1 and CDR2: SNHLY and FYNNEI. The ends were cut back, 4 bases at V and 1 base at J, with 4 bases in the middle. This CDR3 is CASSVRNTEAFF. The DNA for the CDR3 is TGTGCCAGCAGTGTTCGGAACACTGAAGCTTTCTTT.

This clonotype showed up many times. The chain employs TRBV5-1 and TRBJ2-1; D is perhaps TRBD1 or TRBD2 (5 bases each). Germline V lookup: CDR1 SGHRS, CDR2 YFSETQ. The CDR3 is 15 residues long. V lost 4 bases and J lost 7, with 18 bases in between. Here the CDR3 reads CASSPGTPGVNEQFF. CDR3 coding DNA: TGCGCCAGCAGCCCGGGGACGCCTGGGGTGAATGAGCAGTTCTTC.

This clonotype was found once. The junction shows a germline mismatch at one end, possibly a read error. This rearrangement joins TRBV7-9 to TRBJ2-5; 8 bases line up with TRBD1. The CDR3 extends over 10 amino acids. The germline V gene encodes CDR1 SEHNR and CDR2 FQNEAQ (reference sequence). CDR3 in amino acids: CASSRTGQDF. For the CDR3, the DNA is TGTGCCAGCAGTCGGACGGGACAGGACTTC.

This clonotype occurred a few times. The chain links TRBV19 to TRBJ1-2; no definite D call. Trimming took 6 bases from V and 12 from J, leaving 17 bases between them. Per germline, CDR1 LNHDA and CDR2 SQIVND (reference sequence). This CDR3 has 12 amino acids. The CDR3 nucleotides read TGTGCCAGTAGGTCGAGTCGCTCTGGAAACACCTTC. Translated: CASRSSRSGNTF.

The rearrangement links TRBV9 to TRBJ2-6, with a possible D match to TRBD1 (5 bases). The germline CDR1 and CDR2 sequences are SGDLS and YYNGEE. The CDR3 covers 16 residues. V lost 2 bases and J lost 1, with 10 bases in between. The CDR3 region has the DNA TGTGCCAGCAGCGTTACAGGCTCATCTGGGGCCAACGTCCTGACTTTC. It translates to CASSVTGSSGANVLTF.

The rearrangement links TRBV9 to TRBJ2-5; TRBD2 matches 10 bases. The CDR3 totals 18 residues. The junction had 15 bases not matched to a gene; V was cut back by 5 bases and J by 2 bases. CDR1 is SGDLS and CDR2 is YYNGEE in the germline V gene. Here the CDR3 reads CASSASSTSGRTQETQYF. The CDR3 nucleotides read TGTGCCAGCAGTGCTTCCTCGACTAGCGGGCGTACTCAAGAGACCCAGTACTTC.

In its sample, this clonotype was seen many times. This rearrangement joins TRBV5-1 to TRBJ2-3; TRBD2 aligns across 10 bases. Per the germline V gene, CDR1 is SGHRS and CDR2 is YFSETQ. The J segment lost 5 bases and the V segment lost 0 bases, leaving 9 bases of the junction unmatched. The CDR3 is made up of 17 amino acids. CDR3 in DNA: TGCGCCAGCAGCTTGGTCCTAGCGGGAGTCTTAGGAGATACGCAGTATTTT. Translation: CASSLVLAGVLGDTQYF.

The rearrangement joins TRBV6-1 to TRBJ1-2, with TRBD1 identical over 8 bases. Germline V CDR1 and CDR2: MNHNS, SASEGT. The CDR3 is 12 residues long. CDR3 DNA: TGTGTCGGCAGGGGGACAGGCTATGGCTACACCTTC. As protein: CVGRGTGYGYTF.

The chain combines TRBV24-1 with TRBJ2-1, with D perhaps TRBD2 (5 bases). The CDR3 runs 13 residues. CDR1 and CDR2 from the germline V gene are KGHDR and SFDVKD. Between the trimmed V and J ends, which lost 4 bases and 8 bases, there was a span of 11 bases. CDR3: CATSEIDYDEQFF. As DNA, the CDR3 is TGTGCCACCAGTGAGATTGACTATGATGAGCAGTTCTTC.

The chain couples TRBV5-1 to TRBJ2-5; TRBD1 matches 9 bases. The length of the CDR3 is 14 residues. In germline, CDR1 is SGHRS, CDR2 YFSETQ. V lost 4 bases to trimming and J lost 6 bases; unmatched junction nucleotides: 7. The CDR3 region has the DNA TGCGCCAGCAGCGTAAGACAGGGGGGGAAGACCCAGTACTTC. This codes for CASSVRQGGKTQYF.

This chain joins TRBV10-3 and TRBJ2-4; D may be TRBD1 (6 bases). The CDR3 spans 16 residues. Trimming pared 0 bases from V and 8 bases from J, leaving 17 bases between. Per germline, CDR1 ENHRY and CDR2 SYGVKD. CDR3 sequence: CAISESRWGQRDIQYF. The DNA of the CDR3 is TGTGCCATCAGTGAGTCGAGATGGGGGCAAAGGGACATTCAGTACTTC.

The rearrangement uses TRBV7-3 and TRBJ2-3; D might be TRBD2 (6 bases). From germline, CDR1 is SGHTA and CDR2 FQGTGA. This CDR3 has 12 residues. Trimming left V 5 bases short and J 10 bases short, with 13 bases between. CDR3 region: CASSPDTGAQYF. In DNA form, the CDR3 reads TGTGCCAGCAGCCCAGACACGGGGGCGCAGTATTTT.

This clonotype was detected many times. This sequence joins TRBV20-1 and TRBJ2-5; 8 nucleotides align to TRBD1. V lost 1 base and J lost 3; bases outside the gene matches: 7. The CDR3 totals 15 residues. Germline loops: CDR1 DFQATT, CDR2 SNEGSKA (reference sequence). CDR3 in amino acids: CSARGRQGSKETQYF. DNA for the CDR3: TGCAGTGCTAGAGGAAGACAGGGGTCAAAAGAGACCCAGTACTTC.

This clonotype was detected ten times or more. The V and J genes are TRBV11-2 and TRBJ2-5, with TRBD2 matching over 12 bases. This CDR3 is built from 15 residues. Germline CDR1 reads SGHAT; CDR2 reads FQNNGV. The J segment lost 5 bases and the V segment lost 3 bases, leaving 4 bases of the junction unmatched. Written as DNA, the CDR3 is TGTGCCAGCAGCTTTCCTAGCGGGAGGGGCGAGACCCAGTACTTC. Translating it yields CASSFPSGRGETQYF.

This rearrangement joins TRBV12-3 or TRBV12-4 to TRBJ1-1; possibly TRBD1 for D (5 bases). Trimming pared 5 bases from V and 0 bases from J, leaving 16 bases between. The CDR3 runs to 16 residues. CDR3 region: CASSPRQTPMNTEAFF. In nucleotides, the CDR3 is TGTGCCAGCAGTCCCCGACAGACCCCCATGAACACTGAAGCTTTCTTT.